The clone carrying this T cell receptor (beta chain) appeared a single time. Its antigen is not identified. V lost 4 bases, J lost 6 bases, and 13 bases lay in between. The CDR3 runs to 14 residues. These data originate in a study of blood T cells in healthy people across ages. General study findings and limits: Per million T cells, TCR beta diversity dropped about linearly as age rose.

A second about 6 to 12 cycle PCR used barcoded and J-beta primers. TCRdb processed the 5' RACE reads anew with MiXCR; each CDR3 protein has one entry. The table has some 1.6 million distinct CDR3 sequences, roughly a third seen once. Donors were systemically healthy Caucasian individuals from Russia aged about 6 to 100 years. RNA extraction gave at least 5.5 micrograms of total RNA per sample. The chain uses TRBV12-3 or TRBV12-4 and TRBJ1-5, with TRBD1 as a possible D gene (5 bases). The TCR sequence derives from a woman aged 25 to 45 in good health. The sequencing sample was made of blood. DNA for the CDR3: TGTGCCAGCAGTTCCGGGGGATCAGCTCAGCCCCAGCATTTT. This codes for CASSSGGSAQPQHF.